The clone carrying this T cell receptor (beta chain) was observed a handful of times. Its antigen is unknown. An end of the junction differs from the germline gene, which may be a read error. Isolating PBMCs gave at least 6.5 million of these cells per sample. The use of a sample-barcoded 5' primer and a J-beta primer mix characterized a second PCR of roughly 7 to 12 cycles. Every cDNA molecule bore a tag from a template-switch adaptor containing 12 random nucleotides. TCRdb reprocessed the 5' RACE reads with MiXCR, giving one entry per CDR3 protein. Among 1.5 million to 2 million distinct CDR3 sequences, 39% were seen once, and the ten largest hold 20% to 25%. This sample is drawn from a study of blood T cells in healthy people across ages. The study's findings and limits: Relative to aged donors, long-lived donors carried more naive CD4+ cells and displayed higher diversity.

There are 14 residues in the CDR3. The TCR originated in a human donor in good health. This chain links TRBV12-3 or TRBV12-4 with TRBJ1-1; no reliable D call. The sample comprised blood. The CDR3 spells CASSLLGRDTEAFF. CDR3 bases: TGCGCCAGCAGTTTACTGGGTCGCGACACTGAAGCTTTCTTT.